This T cell receptor beta chain was obtained from a study of blood T cell repertoires in COVID-19. Study-wide context: The United States, Italy and Spain were the sources of the acute and convalescent COVID-19 samples.

Some clones are missing from TCRdb's copy, which holds only in-frame ones; the method was immunoSEQ multiplex PCR. The sample has approximately 210,000 clones, approximately 84% seen once. The clonotype originates from an elderly woman with COVID-19, enrolled during active disease. The specimen sequenced was peripheral blood.

CDR3 nucleotides: TGTGCCAGCAGCTTAATGGGACAGGGCCCGTCCGGGGAGCTGTTTTTT. It codes for CASSLMGQGPSGELFF. The rearrangement uses TRBV7-8 and TRBJ2-2, with TRBD1 matching 9 bases. The junction had 7 bases not matched to a gene; V was cut back by 2 bases and J by 6 bases. Germline CDR1 reads SGHVS; CDR2 reads FQNEAQ. The CDR3 sequence is 16 residues long.